The clone carrying this T cell receptor beta chain was detected only a few times. The V end was cut by 6 bases, the J end by 4 bases, with 18 bases between. Germline V CDR1 and CDR2: KGHSH, LQKENI. The CDR3 is 15 amino acids. The PCR ran on 60 Vbeta and 13 Jbeta primers. Using immunoSEQ multiplex PCR, the repertoire was profiled, and TCRdb retains in-frame clones only, with some absent. The sample has 100,000 to 150,000 clones; more than 60% are singletons. The sample comes from a study of cytomegalovirus exposure and HLA in healthy donors. This TCR was sampled from a woman in her thirties or forties in good health and CMV-seropositive. The material sequenced was PBMCs. J is TRBJ2-5 and V is TRBV18; D perhaps matches TRBD1 (6 bases). This CDR3 reads CASSFGQMGGETQYF. The CDR3 region has the DNA TGTGCCAGCTCGTTCGGACAGATGGGTGGAGAGACCCAGTACTTC.